These 16 T cell receptor beta chains were all obtained from the same sample, sequenced in a study of cytomegalovirus exposure and HLA in healthy donors. With 60 Vbeta and 13 Jbeta primers, the PCR was carried out. The data were produced by immunoSEQ multiplex PCR, yet TCRdb's version contains in-frame clones alone and is incomplete. The sample has around 90,000 clones, roughly nine tenths seen once. The source material was PBMCs. These receptor sequences come from a man aged 30-40 years in good health and CMV-seropositive.

A few counts support this clone. The gene calls are TRBV5-4 and TRBJ1-2; possibly TRBD1 for D (6 bases). The CDR3 runs 12 residues. V was pared by 2 bases and J by 7 bases, with 9 bases between. The germline gives CDR1 SGHNT, CDR2 YYREEE (reference sequence). The CDR3 sequence is CASSFSGAGYTF. The CDR3 DNA reads TGTGCCAGCAGCTTCTCAGGGGCTGGCTACACCTTC.

The chain employs TRBV6-5 and TRBJ2-3; no firm D call. With 6 bases removed from V and 2 bases from J, the gap between germline ends came to 9 bases. Germline V CDR1 and CDR2: MNHEY, SVGAGI. CDR3 size: 13 residues. The CDR3 nucleotides are TGTGCCAGCAGGTTGTTACACACAGATACGCAGTATTTT. Protein: CASRLLHTDTQYF.

The V gene is TRBV2, the J gene TRBJ2-7; TRBD1 is a possible D gene (6 bases). CDR3 length equals 14 residues. Germline-derived CDR1 and CDR2 are SNHLY and FYNNEI. V lost 7 bases, J lost 5 bases, and 18 bases lay in between. The CDR3 coding sequence is TGTGCCAGCATCGGGCCTCAGGGGAAGCACGAGCAGTACTTC. This gives the protein CASIGPQGKHEQYF.

The chain carries TRBV4-1 and TRBJ2-7, with 9 bases that match TRBD2. The V gene's germline CDR1 is MGHRA and CDR2 YSYEKL. The V segment lost 1 base and the J segment 9 bases; nucleotides outside the gene matches: 10. The CDR3 covers 15 residues. CDR3 nucleotide sequence: TGCGCCAGCAGCCAAGTGGGAGGGCTAGCGGGATTGCAGTACTTC. Protein sequence: CASSQVGGLAGLQYF.

The rearrangement uses TRBV10-3 and TRBJ2-7; 7 bases align to TRBD1. The CDR3 consists of 13 residues. CDR1 and CDR2 from the germline V gene are ENHRY and SYGVKD. Unmatched junction bases numbered 10, after V lost 7 bases and J lost 7 bases. The CDR3 protein is CAITIDRAREQYF. The CDR3 DNA reads as TGTGCCATCACCATAGACAGGGCCCGGGAGCAGTACTTC.

The gene calls are TRBV27 and TRBJ2-2; the D is unclear. V shed 4 bases and J shed 4 bases, with 7 bases lying between them. The germline CDR1 and CDR2 sequences are MNHEY and SMNVEV (reference sequence). CDR3 length equals 13 residues. The CDR3 DNA sequence: TGTGCCAGCAGTTCCTACTCCACCGGGGAGCTGTTTTTT. The encoded protein is CASSSYSTGELFF.

The J gene is TRBJ2-7, the V gene TRBV27; 10 bases are shared with TRBD1. Unmatched junction bases numbered 11, after V lost 7 bases and J lost 5 bases. Per germline, CDR1 MNHEY and CDR2 SMNVEV (reference sequence). The CDR3 consists of 15 residues. This CDR3 is CASTSPGQGINEQYF. The CDR3 bases are TGTGCCAGCACCTCTCCGGGACAGGGGATCAACGAGCAGTACTTC.

The chain recombines TRBV15 with TRBJ1-3; tentative D call: TRBD1 (5 bases). Germline assignment: CDR1 LNHNV and CDR2 YYDKDF (reference sequence). V was trimmed by 0 bases and J by 4 bases, leaving 13 bases between them. The CDR3 has 16 amino acids. CDR3 coding DNA: TGTGCCACCAGCAGAGATCCGACAGTCCAGGGAAACACCATATATTTT. Protein product: CATSRDPTVQGNTIYF.

V and J are TRBV9 and TRBJ2-5, with TRBD1 matching over 7 bases. This CDR3 spans 14 amino acids. The V gene end was trimmed by 3 bases and the J gene end by 2 bases; junction bases not matched to a gene: 4. Germline CDR1 SGDLS, CDR2 YYNGEE. This CDR3 is CASSASGQQETQYF. CDR3 in DNA: TGTGCCAGCAGCGCTTCGGGACAGCAAGAGACCCAGTACTTC.

CDR3 region: CASSLLRGNYNEQFF. As DNA, the CDR3 is TGTGCCAGCAGCTTACTCCGCGGGAACTACAATGAGCAGTTCTTC. The V and J genes are TRBV7-9 and TRBJ2-1; D is perhaps TRBD2 (6 bases). This CDR3 contains 15 residues. Germline CDR1 is SEHNR and CDR2 is FQNEAQ (reference sequence). V shed 2 bases and J shed 3 bases, with 11 bases lying between them.

The chain links TRBV19 to TRBJ1-5; 10 bases agree with TRBD1. Germline V CDR1 and CDR2: LNHDA, SQIVND (reference sequence). This CDR3 contains 14 residues. Trimming removed 7 bases from V and 4 bases from J; junction bases left unmatched: 4. CDR3 DNA sequence: TGTGCCAGTAACCGGGACAGGGGAAATCAGCCCCAGCATTTT. The encoded protein is CASNRDRGNQPQHF.

The V gene is TRBV6-6, the J gene TRBJ1-2; D not resolved. The CDR3 is 13 residues long. Trimming removed 0 bases at V and 3 bases at J, with 5 bases between. CDR1 MNHNY and CDR2 SVGAGI come from the germline V gene (reference sequence). DNA of the CDR3: TGTGCCAGCAGTTACTCCTCAGACTATGGCTACACCTTC. This gives the protein CASSYSSDYGYTF.

The chain carries TRBV6-1 and TRBJ2-7; 8 bases map to TRBD2. Trimming cost V 7 bases and J 2 bases; bases outside gene matches: 10. The CDR3 is 15 residues long. The V gene's germline CDR1 is MNHNS and CDR2 SASEGT. The CDR3 DNA reads TGTGCCAGCAACCAACTTAGCGGGATAGCCTACGAGCAGTACTTC. Protein: CASNQLSGIAYEQYF.

The chain links TRBV7-9 to TRBJ2-3, with a possible D match to TRBD2 (5 bases). CDR1 is SEHNR and CDR2 is FQNEAQ in the germline V gene (reference sequence). The CDR3 spans 14 residues. Trimming stripped 5 bases from V and 6 bases from J, with 15 bases between. CDR3 in amino acids: CASSLPGVRDTQYF. The CDR3 nucleotides read TGTGCCAGCAGCCTCCCCGGGGTCCGGGATACGCAGTATTTT.

The V gene is TRBV27, the J gene TRBJ1-1; D call uncertain. Trimming removed 1 base at V and 7 bases at J, with 10 bases between. The CDR3 consists of 13 residues. Germline V gene sequence: CDR1 MNHEY, CDR2 SMNVEV (reference sequence). Written as DNA, the CDR3 is TGTGCCAGCAGTTTATATCGGGCGGGTGAAGCTTTCTTT. Protein sequence: CASSLYRAGEAFF.

The chain has TRBV7-8 and TRBJ2-7, with D maybe TRBD1 (6 bases). The V end was cut by 1 base, the J end by 3 bases, with 16 bases between. From germline, CDR1 is SGHVS and CDR2 FQNEAQ. The CDR3 is 16 residues long. The CDR3 nucleotides are TGTGCCAGCAGCTTAGATCCAGGGACAAACCACTACGAGCAGTACTTC. This translates into CASSLDPGTNHYEQYF.